This T cell receptor (beta chain) was identified during a study of control samples from healthy donors and cancer patients. The CDR3 runs to 17 residues. V was cut by 0 bases and J by 6 bases, with 17 bases left in between. Germline CDR1 reads SGHAT; CDR2 reads FQNNGV. The data were produced by immunoSEQ multiplex PCR, yet TCRdb's version contains in-frame clones alone and is incomplete. The sample has 200,000 to 250,000 clones, around 94% seen once. What was sequenced was blood. The rearrangement links TRBV11-2 to TRBJ2-2; no firm D call. The source is a man aged 45-65 years in good health. CDR3 residues: CASSLDLGFLGSGELFF. The CDR3 nucleotides are TGTGCCAGCAGCTTAGATCTTGGATTCTTAGGGTCCGGGGAGCTGTTTTTT.